The sequence of this T cell receptor beta chain was determined in a study of identical twins. TCRdb recomputed calls from the 5' RACE reads with MiXCR, one row per CDR3 protein. The sample holds roughly 470,000 distinct CDR3 sequences, around an eighth seen once. V lost 2 bases, J lost 5 bases, and 15 bases lay in between. The CDR3 spans 15 residues. These same records also appear under a second study, on yellow fever vaccine responses in identical twins.

This sequence joins TRBV12-3 or TRBV12-4 and TRBJ1-1; D gene unclear. The sequenced sample consisted of CD4+ T cells sorted from blood. This sequence was found in a woman between 18 and 30 years old in good health. CDR3: CASSLSYGVQTEAFF. CDR3 nucleotides: TGTGCCAGCAGTTTATCCTACGGGGTCCAAACTGAAGCTTTCTTT.